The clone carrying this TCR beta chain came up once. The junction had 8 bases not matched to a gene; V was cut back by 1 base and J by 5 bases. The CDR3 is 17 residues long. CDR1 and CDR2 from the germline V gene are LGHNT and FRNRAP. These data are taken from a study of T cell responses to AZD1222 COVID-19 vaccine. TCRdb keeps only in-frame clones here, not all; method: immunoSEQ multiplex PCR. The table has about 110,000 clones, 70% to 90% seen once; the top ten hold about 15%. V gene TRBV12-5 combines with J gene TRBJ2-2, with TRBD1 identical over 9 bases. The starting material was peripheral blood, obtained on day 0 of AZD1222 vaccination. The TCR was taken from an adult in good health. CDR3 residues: CASGLDHKGTGTGELFF. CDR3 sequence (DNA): TGTGCTAGTGGTTTGGACCATAAGGGGACAGGGACCGGGGAGCTGTTTTTT.